What follows are 10 T cell receptor beta chains derived from one specimen sequenced in a study of blood T cell repertoires in COVID-19. The assay was immunoSEQ multiplex PCR, and TCRdb's table has in-frame clones only and misses some. The table records nearly 70,000 clones, approximately 89% of them present only once. Input material: peripheral blood. These receptor sequences come from a woman between 70 and 85 years old with acute or convalescent COVID-19.

The chain carries TRBV2 and TRBJ1-4; no reliable D call. Looked up from germline, CDR1 is SNHLY and CDR2 is FYNNEI. CDR3 size: 14 residues. Trimming removed 5 bases at V and 2 bases at J, with 9 bases between. Written as DNA, the CDR3 is TGTGCCAGCAGTCCGACATTCACTAATGAAAAACTGTTTTTT. As protein: CASSPTFTNEKLFF.

The J gene is TRBJ2-5, the V gene TRBV6-5; 8 bases agree with TRBD2. Germline values: CDR1 MNHEY, CDR2 SVGAGI. The CDR3 runs 15 residues. The V gene end was trimmed by 7 bases and the J gene end by 4 bases; junction bases not matched to a gene: 11. CDR3 in amino acids: CASKPGGRAGETQYF. The CDR3, as DNA: TGTGCCAGCAAGCCGGGAGGGAGGGCCGGAGAGACCCAGTACTTC.

V and J are TRBV19 and TRBJ2-2, with D possibly TRBD1 on 6 matching bases. From germline, CDR1 is LNHDA and CDR2 SQIVND (reference sequence). Trimming stripped 5 bases from V and 1 base from J, with 14 bases between. This CDR3 contains 16 residues. The CDR3 here is CASSVGTHRNTGELFF. The CDR3 nucleotides are TGTGCCAGTAGTGTCGGGACACACCGGAACACCGGGGAGCTGTTTTTT.

The chain couples TRBV19 to TRBJ2-5; D ambiguous. CDR1 and CDR2 (germline): LNHDA, SQIVND (reference sequence). V gave up 1 base and J gave up 4 bases, with 7 bases separating them. The length of the CDR3 is 13 residues. CDR3 residues: CASSIVYGETQYF. The DNA for the CDR3 is TGTGCCAGTAGTATAGTTTACGGAGAGACCCAGTACTTC.

This sequence joins TRBV28 and TRBJ2-3; 7 bases fit TRBD1. CDR1 MDHEN and CDR2 SYDVKM come from the germline V gene. The CDR3 totals 15 residues. Losses at the gene ends were 3 bases for V and 5 bases for J; bases not matched to a gene: 8. The CDR3 nucleotides read TGTGCCAGCAGTTTTACGACAGGGATCGAAGATACGCAGTATTTT. Translated: CASSFTTGIEDTQYF.

This chain joins TRBV7-9 and TRBJ2-3; 11 positions agree with TRBD2. CDR3 length equals 15 residues. CDR1 SEHNR and CDR2 FQNEAQ come from the germline V gene (reference sequence). V shed 2 bases, J shed 4 bases, and the junction held 2 bases outside the gene matches. The CDR3 region is CASSLLAGGADTQYF. CDR3 sequence (DNA): TGTGCCAGCAGCTTACTAGCGGGGGGCGCAGATACGCAGTATTTT.

The rearrangement joins TRBV11-2 to TRBJ2-1; TRBD1 agrees at 9 bases. With V trimmed by 5 bases and J by 6 bases, 17 bases remained unmatched. Germline-derived CDR1 and CDR2 are SGHAT and FQNNGV. This CDR3 has 18 amino acids. The CDR3 region has the DNA TGTGCCAGCAGCGACGAACTAGGGACAGGGAAGAAGCGCAATGAGCAGTTCTTC. Residues: CASSDELGTGKKRNEQFF.

The V and J genes are TRBV6-1 and TRBJ1-1; D remains ambiguous. CDR1 is MNHNS and CDR2 is SASEGT in the germline V gene. V dropped 2 bases and J dropped 0 bases, with 10 bases sitting between them. This CDR3 is built from 15 residues. The CDR3 region has the DNA TGTGCCAGCAGTGAACTTCCAGTAATGAACACTGAAGCTTTCTTT. The encoded protein is CASSELPVMNTEAFF.

The chain recombines TRBV5-5 with TRBJ2-1; 7 nucleotides align to TRBD1. The V segment lost 2 bases and the J segment 1 base; nucleotides outside the gene matches: 3. This CDR3 is built from 15 residues. In germline, CDR1 is SGHKS, CDR2 YYEKEE (reference sequence). The CDR3 loop is CASSLSDRSYNEQFF. CDR3 nucleotides: TGTGCCAGCAGCTTATCGGACAGGTCCTACAATGAGCAGTTCTTC.

The genes are TRBV5-1 and TRBJ1-6; tentatively, D is TRBD1 (5 bases). Germline loops: CDR1 SGHRS, CDR2 YFSETQ. Trimming pared 3 bases from V and 5 bases from J, leaving 15 bases between. The CDR3 length is 16 residues. The CDR3 region is CASSWIHRPHNSPLHF. In nucleotides, the CDR3 is TGCGCCAGCAGCTGGATCCACAGGCCTCATAATTCACCCCTCCACTTT.